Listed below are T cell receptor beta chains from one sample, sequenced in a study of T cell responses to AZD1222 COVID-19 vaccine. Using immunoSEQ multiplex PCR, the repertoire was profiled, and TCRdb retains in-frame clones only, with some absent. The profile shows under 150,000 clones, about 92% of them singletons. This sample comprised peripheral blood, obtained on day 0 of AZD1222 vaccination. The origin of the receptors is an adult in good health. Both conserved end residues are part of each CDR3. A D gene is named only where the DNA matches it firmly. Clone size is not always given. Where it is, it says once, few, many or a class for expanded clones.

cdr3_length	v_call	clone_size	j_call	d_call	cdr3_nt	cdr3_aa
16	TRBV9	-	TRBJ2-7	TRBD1	TGTGCCAGCAGCGTAGGGGACAGGGGTTTGATCTACGAGCAGTACTTC	CASSVGDRGLIYEQYF
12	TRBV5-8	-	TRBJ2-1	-	TGTGCCAGCAGCTTGGTCACAGGGGAGCAGTTCTTC	CASSLVTGEQFF
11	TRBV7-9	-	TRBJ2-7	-	TGTGCCAGCAGCTCCAACTACGAGCAGTACTTC	CASSSNYEQYF
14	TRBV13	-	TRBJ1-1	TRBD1	TGTGCCAGCAGCAGGGGACAGCTGAACACTGAAGCTTTCTTT	CASSRGQLNTEAFF
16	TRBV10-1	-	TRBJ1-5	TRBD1	TGCGCCAGCAGTGAGTCATCCAGACAGGGTCGACAGCCCCAGCATTTT	CASSESSRQGRQPQHF
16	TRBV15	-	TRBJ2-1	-	TGTGCCACCAGCTCGCCGGGGGTGGCGGATAGCAATGAGCAGTTCTTC	CATSSPGVADSNEQFF
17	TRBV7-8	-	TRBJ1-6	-	TGTGCCAGCAGCAAGAGGGACGGATTAAGCTATAATTCACCCCTCCACTTT	CASSKRDGLSYNSPLHF
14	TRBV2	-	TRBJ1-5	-	TGTGCCAGCAAGCCAGGGGTAGACAATCAGCCCCAGCATTTT	CASKPGVDNQPQHF
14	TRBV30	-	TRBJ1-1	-	TGTGCCTGGACTGACAGGACCCCCGGCACTGAAGCTTTCTTT	CAWTDRTPGTEAFF
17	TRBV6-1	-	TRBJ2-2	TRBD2	TGTGCCAGCAGTGATCTAATAGCGGGAGGGCCGAACGGGGAGCTGTTTTTT	CASSDLIAGGPNGELFF
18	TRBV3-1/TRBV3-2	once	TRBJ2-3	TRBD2	TGTGCCAGCAGCCAAGAGGGACTAGCAGGTTGGTCCACAGATACGCAGTATTTT	CASSQEGLAGWSTDTQYF
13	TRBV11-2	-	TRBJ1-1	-	TGTGCCAGCAGCCGGGAGCGGAACACTGAAGCTTTCTTT	CASSRERNTEAFF
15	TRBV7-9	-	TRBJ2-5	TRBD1	TGTGCCAGCAGTTCATGGACAGGGGACCAAGAGACCCAGTACTTC	CASSSWTGDQETQYF
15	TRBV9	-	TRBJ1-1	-	TGTGCCAGCAGCCCTAGAACGACCGTGGTGACTGAAGCTTTCTTT	CASSPRTTVVTEAFF
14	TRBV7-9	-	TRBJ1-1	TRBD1	TGTGCCAGCAGCCCACAGGGGGCGAACACTGAAGCTTTCTTT	CASSPQGANTEAFF
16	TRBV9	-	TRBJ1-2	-	TGTGCCAGCAGCGGATCGGGAGAGGGGGAGGGATATGGCTACACCTTC	CASSGSGEGEGYGYTF
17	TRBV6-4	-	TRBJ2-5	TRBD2	TGTGCCAGCAGTGGTCCACCAGTTAGCGGGATAGTAGAGACCCAGTACTTC	CASSGPPVSGIVETQYF
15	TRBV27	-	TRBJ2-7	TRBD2	TGTGCCAGCACTCTAAGAGCGGGAGGGAGTGGCGAGCAGTACTTC	CASTLRAGGSGEQYF
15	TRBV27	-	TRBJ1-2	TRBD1	TGTGCCAGCAGTTTGGGGGGGACAGGGGGCGGTGGCTACACCTTC	CASSLGGTGGGGYTF
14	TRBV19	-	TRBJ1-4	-	TGTGCCAGTAGTATTCTGCAGGCAAATGAAAAACTGTTTTTT	CASSILQANEKLFF
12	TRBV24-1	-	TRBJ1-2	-	TGTGCCACCAGTGATTTAGTCGGCGGCTACACCTTC	CATSDLVGGYTF
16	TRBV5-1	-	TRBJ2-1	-	TGCGCCAGCAGTCGAAATCCGACGGGACTGTACAATGAGCAGTTCTTC	CASSRNPTGLYNEQFF
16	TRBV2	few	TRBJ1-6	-	TGTGCCAGCAGTGCCAGCAGGGGAGCGTTCAATTCACCCCTCCACTTT	CASSASRGAFNSPLHF
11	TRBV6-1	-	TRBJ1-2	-	TGTGCCAGCAGTGAAGGAATCGGCTACACCTTC	CASSEGIGYTF